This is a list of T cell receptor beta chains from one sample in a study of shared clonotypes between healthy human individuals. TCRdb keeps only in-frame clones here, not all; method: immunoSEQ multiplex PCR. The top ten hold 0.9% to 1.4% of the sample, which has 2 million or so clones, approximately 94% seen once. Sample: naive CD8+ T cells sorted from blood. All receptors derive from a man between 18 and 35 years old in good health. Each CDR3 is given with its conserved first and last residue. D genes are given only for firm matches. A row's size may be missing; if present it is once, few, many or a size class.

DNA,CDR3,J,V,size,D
TGTGCCAGCAGCCCCTCGGGGTGGACCAATGAGCAGTTCTTC,CASSPSGWTNEQFF,TRBJ2-1,TRBV9,once,-
TGTGCCAGCAGTACCCCTCAGGGCCCTCTGTGGACCCAGTACTTC,CASSTPQGPLWTQYF,TRBJ2-5,TRBV6-7,once,-
TGTGCCAGCAGCTCGTTTGGAGAGTTGGCCGAGCCCCAGCATTTT,CASSSFGELAEPQHF,TRBJ1-5,TRBV7-2,-,-
TGTGCCAGCAGCCCTGCGGCGGCACCAAATTACGAGCAGTACTTC,CASSPAAAPNYEQYF,TRBJ2-7,TRBV5-5,-,-
TGCGCCAGCAGCCAAGATGTGGAAAATGAGCAGTTCTTC,CASSQDVENEQFF,TRBJ2-1,TRBV4-3,-,-
TGTGCCAGCAGCTTAGAGTTCGGGACGGGGGAGCAGTACTTC,CASSLEFGTGEQYF,TRBJ2-7,TRBV7-9,-,-
TGTGCCAGCAGCTTGCCCCAAATGGAGGAGACCCAGTACTTC,CASSLPQMEETQYF,TRBJ2-5,TRBV5-6,-,-
TGTGCCAGCAGCCCACCGGGACAGGGCTATGGCTACACCTTC,CASSPPGQGYGYTF,TRBJ1-2,TRBV7-9,-,TRBD1
TGCGCCAGCAGCCAAGAAGGGCGGAGCTACGAGCAGTACTTC,CASSQEGRSYEQYF,TRBJ2-7,TRBV4-3,-,-
TGTGCCAGCAGCCCGGGGGACACCTACGAGCAGTACTTC,CASSPGDTYEQYF,TRBJ2-7,TRBV9,-,-
TGTGCCAGCAGCTTAGTCGCACAAGGAACAGCTAACTATGGCTACACCTTC,CASSLVAQGTANYGYTF,TRBJ1-2,TRBV13,-,-
TGTGCCAGCAATTGGGTGGGCATCACAGATACGCAGTATTTT,CASNWVGITDTQYF,TRBJ2-3,TRBV6-6,once,-
TGCGCCAGCAGCTTGGCCGGCGAGCCGCTCTACGAGCAGTACTTC,CASSLAGEPLYEQYF,TRBJ2-7,TRBV5-1,-,-
TGTGCCAGCAGTCCTTACGACAGGAACCTATTAGGCTACACCTTC,CASSPYDRNLLGYTF,TRBJ1-2,TRBV27,-,-
TGTGCCAGTAGCCCGGCGTGGAACTACGAGCAGTACTTC,CASSPAWNYEQYF,TRBJ2-7,TRBV19,-,-
TGTGCCAGCAGTGCCACGAGGGACAGCTCCTACGAGCAGTACTTC,CASSATRDSSYEQYF,TRBJ2-7,TRBV25-1,-,TRBD1
TGTGCCAGTAGTGATCTAGGCTGGGGTACCGGGGAGCTGTTTTTT,CASSDLGWGTGELFF,TRBJ2-2,TRBV19,-,-
TGTGCCTGGAGTAACGGACAGGGAAATCAGCCCCAGCATTTT,CAWSNGQGNQPQHF,TRBJ1-5,TRBV30,-,TRBD1
TGTGCCAGCACCCGGGCCGGGTCCTACGAGCAGTACTTC,CASTRAGSYEQYF,TRBJ2-7,TRBV11-2,-,-